These T cell receptor beta chains were read from a single sample in a study of regulatory T cells in long-lasting Graves disease. TCRdb called the multiplex PCR reads again in MiXCR, with one record for every CDR3 protein. The sample yields 500,000 to 800,000 distinct CDR3 sequences, approximately 31% seen once. Sequences were derived from peripheral blood mononuclear cells (PBMCs), sampled when the disease was refractory, from a patient treated with antithyroid drugs. The receptors derive from a female donor with Graves disease. Each CDR3 is given with its conserved first and last residue. D genes are given only for firm matches. Clone size is stated in some rows and not others, as once, few, many or a class when expanded.

>TRBJ2-1|TRBV5-1|.|.
CASSLVGGSGNEQFF
TGCGCCAGCAGCTTGGTTGGGGGGTCGGGCAATGAGCAGTTCTTC
>TRBJ2-4|TRBV5-6|TRBD2|few
CASSLGLAGAAKNIQYF
TGTGCCAGCAGCCTGGGACTGGCGGGAGCGGCCAAAAACATTCAGTACTTC
>TRBJ1-4|TRBV24-1|TRBD1|.
CATSDHGQGKKEKLFF
TGTGCCACCAGTGATCATGGACAGGGGAAGAAGGAAAAACTGTTTTTT
>TRBJ2-7|TRBV5-1|.|few
CASSSGTHIGEQYF
TGCGCCAGCAGCTCCGGGACACATATCGGCGAGCAGTACTTC
>TRBJ1-1|TRBV6-5|TRBD1|.
CASSCDHDRGTWNTEAFF
TGTGCCAGCAGTTGCGACCACGACAGGGGGACTTGGAACACTGAAGCTTTCTTT
>TRBJ2-4|TRBV27|.|.
CASRGVGRVKNIQYF
TGTGCCAGCAGGGGAGTCGGGCGGGTCAAAAACATTCAGTACTTC
>TRBJ1-1|TRBV6-1|TRBD1|many
CASRPTGGTEAFF
TGTGCCAGCAGACCCACAGGGGGCACTGAAGCTTTCTTT
>TRBJ2-7|TRBV2|TRBD2|many
CASLAGGGVEQYF
TGTGCCAGTTTAGCGGGAGGAGGCGTCGAGCAGTACTTC
>TRBJ1-4|TRBV7-9|TRBD1|few
CASSSPPGTGREKLFF
TGTGCCAGCAGCTCGCCTCCCGGGACAGGGAGGGAAAAACTGTTTTTT
>TRBJ2-7|TRBV24-1|TRBD1|.
CATSTGDKDEQYF
TGTGCCACCAGTACAGGGGATAAGGACGAGCAGTACTTC
>TRBJ1-5|TRBV12-3/TRBV12-4|TRBD1|many
CASSPRGYSNQPQHF
TGTGCCAGCAGCCCCAGGGGGTATAGCAATCAGCCCCAGCATTTT
>TRBJ2-7|TRBV20-1|.|.
CSAYRLLEEQYF
TGCAGTGCTTACAGGCTCCTAGAGGAGCAGTACTTC
>TRBJ2-5|TRBV19|TRBD2|.
CASSIGLAGAETQYF
TGTGCCAGTAGTATCGGACTAGCGGGAGCTGAGACCCAGTACTTC
>TRBJ1-4|TRBV27|TRBD1|.
CASSEIPGQGSSEKLFF
TGTGCCAGCAGTGAAATTCCGGGACAGGGATCGTCTGAAAAACTGTTTTTT
>TRBJ2-5|TRBV20-1|.|.
CSARVSHTGTRGETQYF
TGCAGTGCTAGAGTTTCTCATACCGGGACACGGGGAGAGACCCAGTACTTC
>TRBJ2-7|TRBV11-2|.|few
CASSFGDSNYEQYF
TGTGCCAGCAGCTTTGGGGATTCCAACTACGAGCAGTACTTC
>TRBJ1-5|TRBV5-1|.|once
CASSARGPHQPQHF
TGCGCCAGCAGCGCACGGGGACCTCATCAGCCCCAGCATTTT
>TRBJ1-5|TRBV27|.|.
CASSKRRDNNQPQHF
TGTGCCAGCAGTAAAAGACGGGACAACAATCAGCCCCAGCATTTT
>TRBJ2-7|TRBV19|.|.
CASSNSGTYEQYF
TGTGCCAGTAGTAATTCAGGGACCTACGAGCAGTACTTC
>TRBJ1-4|TRBV5-4|TRBD1|once
CASSGGTGDPRSEKLFF
TGTGCCAGCAGCGGCGGGACAGGGGATCCTAGGTCCGAAAAACTGTTTTTT
>TRBJ1-2|TRBV7-9|.|.
CASSSSDHGYTF
TGTGCCAGCAGCTCCTCGGACCATGGCTACACCTTC
>TRBJ1-1|TRBV19|TRBD1|few
CASSTSLDRDNTEAFF
TGTGCCAGTAGTACATCCTTAGACAGGGACAACACTGAAGCTTTCTTT
>TRBJ2-7|TRBV20-1|TRBD2|.
CSALAGGPLYEQYF
TGCAGTGCTCTAGCGGGAGGGCCTTTATACGAGCAGTACTTC
>TRBJ2-3|TRBV7-3|TRBD2|.
CASSLTGTSGIKDTQYF
TGTGCCAGCAGCTTAACCGGGACTAGCGGGATTAAAGATACGCAGTATTTT
>TRBJ1-6|TRBV6-1|TRBD1|many
CASRRTGENSPLHF
TGTGCCAGCAGGAGGACAGGGGAGAATTCACCCCTCCACTTT
>TRBJ2-7|TRBV10-3|.|few
CAINWSDAEQYF
TGTGCCATCAACTGGAGTGACGCCGAGCAGTACTTC
>TRBJ2-6|TRBV27|.|few
CASSWDGGGANVLTF
TGTGCCAGCAGTTGGGACGGCGGGGGGGCCAACGTCCTGACTTTC
>TRBJ1-5|TRBV6-1|.|many
CASSLPGGNSNQPQHF
TGTGCCAGCAGCCTGCCGGGGGGTAATAGCAATCAGCCCCAGCATTTT
>TRBJ2-5|TRBV2|TRBD2|.
CASSAGGLAGEETQYF
TGTGCCAGCAGCGCCGGGGGACTAGCGGGAGAAGAGACCCAGTACTTC
>TRBJ2-2|TRBV11-2|TRBD1|few
CASSSLRDRKNTGELFF
TGTGCCAGCAGCTCCCTTCGGGACAGGAAGAACACCGGGGAGCTGTTTTTT
>TRBJ1-2|TRBV29-1|TRBD1|few
CSVVTGVRSYTF
TGCAGCGTTGTGACAGGGGTTAGAAGCTACACCTTC
>TRBJ2-4|TRBV20-1|TRBD2|.
CSARRASGRGNIQYF
TGCAGTGCTAGGAGGGCTAGCGGGAGGGGAAACATTCAGTACTTC
>TRBJ1-2|TRBV6-1|.|many
CASSPGGGGYTF
TGTGCCAGCAGTCCGGGGGGCGGCGGCTACACCTTC
>TRBJ2-7|TRBV11-2|TRBD1|many
CASSKGAEYEQYF
TGTGCCAGCAGTAAGGGGGCGGAATACGAGCAGTACTTC
>TRBJ1-4|TRBV19|.|few
CASSKRDRATNEKLFF
TGTGCCAGTAGTAAACGGGACCGTGCAACTAATGAAAAACTGTTTTTT
>TRBJ2-7|TRBV6-9|TRBD2|.
CASSYSLAGWGEQYF
TGTGCCAGCAGTTACTCCCTAGCGGGGTGGGGCGAGCAGTACTTC
>TRBJ1-2|TRBV29-1|.|few
CSVENTLGRYGYTF
TGCAGCGTTGAAAACACCCTCGGTAGATATGGCTACACCTTC
>TRBJ1-1|TRBV6-1|TRBD1|.
CASSDRDDTEAFF
TGTGCCAGCAGCGACAGGGATGACACTGAAGCTTTCTTT
>TRBJ1-4|TRBV3-1|.|.
CASSQNSLPNEKLFF
TGTGCCAGCAGCCAGAACAGCTTACCGAATGAAAAACTGTTTTTT
>TRBJ1-1|TRBV11-2|.|once
CASSTGSPNTEAFF
TGTGCCAGCAGCACAGGGTCCCCAAACACTGAAGCTTTCTTT
>TRBJ2-7|TRBV29-1|.|.
CSVGQVGEQYF
TGCAGCGTTGGACAGGTTGGCGAGCAGTACTTC
>TRBJ2-5|TRBV12-5|.|few
CASGLSPVETQYF
TGTGCTAGTGGTTTGTCCCCTGTAGAGACCCAGTACTTC
>TRBJ1-4|TRBV5-1|.|few
CASSKQGNNEKLFF
TGCGCCAGCAGCAAGCAGGGAAATAATGAAAAACTGTTTTTT
>TRBJ2-1|TRBV20-1|TRBD2|many
CSARSSGGLYNEQFF
TGCAGTGCTAGGAGCAGCGGGGGACTTTACAATGAGCAGTTCTTC
>TRBJ2-3|TRBV27|TRBD2|few
CASIRGSGASTDTQYF
TGTGCCAGCATCCGTGGTAGCGGGGCAAGCACAGATACGCAGTATTTT
>TRBJ2-5|TRBV20-1|.|few
CSARDRPPARETQYF
TGCAGTGCTAGAGATAGGCCCCCGGCCAGGGAGACCCAGTACTTC
>TRBJ1-6|TRBV20-1|.|.
CSAREQLYNSPLHF
TGCAGTGCTAGAGAACAGCTTTATAATTCACCCCTCCACTTT
>TRBJ2-7|TRBV12-5|.|.
CASGPLQGSFEQYF
TGTGCTAGTGGCCCCCTACAGGGATCCTTCGAGCAGTACTTC
>TRBJ2-2|TRBV24-1|TRBD1|.
CAASRTGGTGELFF
TGTGCCGCCAGTCGGACAGGAGGCACCGGGGAGCTGTTTTTT
>TRBJ2-5|TRBV10-3|.|.
CAIRDTRGPTSGETQYF
TGTGCCATTAGGGACACCCGGGGCCCCACTTCAGGGGAGACCCAGTACTTC
>TRBJ1-4|TRBV28|.|.
CASRVGGVTNEKLFF
TGTGCCAGCAGGGTTGGGGGCGTTACTAATGAAAAACTGTTTTTT
>TRBJ1-5|TRBV6-1|.|few
CASRSSGVQPQHF
TGTGCCAGCCGATCTTCAGGGGTTCAGCCCCAGCATTTT
>TRBJ1-2|TRBV7-2|.|.
CASSLGRRILNYGYTF
TGTGCCAGCAGCTTAGGGCGGAGAATACTTAACTATGGCTACACCTTC
>TRBJ1-1|TRBV19|TRBD1|.
CASAGQGALTEAFF
TGTGCCTCGGCGGGACAGGGGGCGCTTACTGAAGCTTTCTTT
>TRBJ1-2|TRBV25-1|TRBD1|.
CASSGGTANHGYTF
TGTGCCAGCAGTGGTGGGACAGCCAATCATGGCTACACCTTC
>TRBJ2-5|TRBV20-1|TRBD2|.
CSARDLSGRQETQYF
TGCAGTGCTAGAGATCTTAGCGGGCGACAAGAGACCCAGTACTTC
>TRBJ1-3|TRBV28|.|many
CASSLDRSSSGNTIYF
TGTGCCAGCAGTCTCGACAGGAGTTCCTCTGGAAACACCATATATTTT